These 18 T cell receptor beta chains came from one sample sequenced in a study of CD8 T cells in Susac syndrome. Reverse transcription of roughly 0.5 to 1 ug RNA was carried out with random hexamers. In TCRdb, the immunoSEQ multiplex PCR reads were re-called with MiXCR into one record per CDR3 protein. The data contain about 81,000 distinct CDR3 sequences, roughly 94% of them seen just once; the ten biggest clones take up approximately 0.92%. Sequencing was done on a sample of CD8+ T cells from PBMCs. The receptors derive from a human donor with Susac syndrome.

V is TRBV29-1 and J is TRBJ2-7; TRBD1 agrees at 7 bases. The CDR3 runs to 14 residues. In germline, CDR1 is SQVTM, CDR2 ANQGSEA. V gave up 6 bases and J gave up 0 bases; unmatched junction bases: 8. The CDR3 DNA reads as TGCAGCGTCGCCGGGACAGACCTCTCCTACGAGCAGTACTTC. Amino acid sequence: CSVAGTDLSYEQYF.

The chain recombines TRBV5-1 with TRBJ2-7; D uncertain. V shed 3 bases and J shed 3 bases, with 10 bases lying between them. The length of the CDR3 is 13 residues. Germline assignment: CDR1 SGHRS and CDR2 YFSETQ. CDR3 coding DNA: TGCGCCAGCAGCTGGGCGTTACTCTACGAGCAGTACTTC. This codes for CASSWALLYEQYF.

The V gene is TRBV29-1, the J gene TRBJ2-3; TRBD2 aligns across 8 bases. Germline trimming cut 3 bases from V and 0 bases from J; bases unmatched to any gene: 8. In germline, CDR1 is SQVTM, CDR2 ANQGSEA. There are 16 residues in the CDR3. CDR3 protein: CSVEGLAGSSTDTQYF. The CDR3 bases are TGCAGCGTTGAGGGGTTAGCGGGATCTAGCACAGATACGCAGTATTTT.

This clonotype has just one count. V is TRBV11-1 and J is TRBJ1-2; 9 bases match TRBD1. CDR1 SGHAT and CDR2 FQDESV come from the germline V gene (reference sequence). J was trimmed by 3 bases and V by 2 bases; bases with no gene match: 13. The CDR3 covers 18 residues. In DNA form, the CDR3 reads TGTGCCAGCAGCTTAATCCCGGGACAGGGAATTGGTGACTATGGCTACACCTTC. Its translation is CASSLIPGQGIGDYGYTF.

The chain links TRBV13 to TRBJ2-3, with a tentative D call TRBD2 (6 bases). The CDR3 consists of 14 residues. The germline gives CDR1 PRHDT, CDR2 FYEKMQ (reference sequence). Trimming removed 3 bases from V and 2 bases from J, with 9 bases in between. CDR3 sequence reads: CASSLRGSTDTQYF. In DNA, the CDR3 is TGTGCCAGCAGCTTGCGGGGCTCCACAGATACGCAGTATTTT. Full variable domain (remainder filled in from reference TRBV13 and TRBJ2-3): AAGVIQSPRHLIKEKRETATLKCYPIPRHDTVYWYQQGPGQDPQFLISFYEKMQSDKGSIPDRFSAQQFSDYHSELNMSSLELGDSALYFCASSLRGSTDTQYFGPGTRLTVL.

The genes are TRBV29-1 and TRBJ1-3; 11 bases agree with TRBD1. This CDR3 is 15 amino acids long. Germline-derived CDR1 and CDR2 are SQVTM and ANQGSEA. V lost 5 bases to trimming and J lost 8 bases; unmatched junction nucleotides: 11. CDR3 coding DNA: TGCAGCGTTCCAGAAGTCGGACAGGGGGCTTACACCATATATTTT. Translated: CSVPEVGQGAYTIYF.

This chain joins TRBV25-1 and TRBJ2-7, with a tentative D call TRBD1 (6 bases). Germline-derived CDR1 and CDR2 are MGHDK and SYGVNS. This CDR3 contains 14 residues. Trimming pared 4 bases from V and 2 bases from J, leaving 12 bases between. The CDR3 reads CASSAPGQPYEQYF. CDR3 DNA: TGTGCCAGCAGTGCCCCCGGACAGCCCTACGAGCAGTACTTC.

V is TRBV25-1 and J is TRBJ1-1; 9 nucleotides align to TRBD1. CDR3 length equals 15 residues. Germline V gene lookup returns CDR1 MGHDK and CDR2 SYGVNS. The V segment lost 1 base and the J segment 1 base; nucleotides outside the gene matches: 1. The CDR3 here is CASSEWGQGNTEAFF. DNA for the CDR3: TGTGCCAGCAGTGAATGGGGACAGGGGAACACTGAAGCTTTCTTT.

The chain employs TRBV19 and TRBJ2-1; TRBD2 matches at 10 bases. Germline lookup yields CDR1 LNHDA and CDR2 SQIVND (reference sequence). The CDR3 has 17 residues. V shed 9 bases, J shed 1 base, and the junction held 12 bases outside the gene matches. The CDR3 loop reads CASHSGTSAESYNEQFF. In nucleotides, the CDR3 is TGTGCCAGCCACTCCGGGACTAGCGCCGAATCCTACAATGAGCAGTTCTTC.

As regards this clonotype: The limits of the CDR3 on the DNA are not certain, so only TCRdb's listed CDR3 is given. This chain connects TRBV29-1 to TRBJ2-2; the D call of TRBD1 is as the table states it, not checked on the DNA. Including both end residues, the CDR3 is 15 amino acids long. The germline gives CDR1 SQVTM, CDR2 ANQGSEA. The CDR3 sequence is CSASPGTFGAGELFF.

V is TRBV30 and J is TRBJ1-2; D perhaps matches TRBD1 (5 bases). The V gene's germline CDR1 is GTSNPN and CDR2 SVGIG (reference sequence). The CDR3 has 13 residues. Trimming shortened V by 2 bases and J by 7 bases, and 14 bases separated the two germline ends. CDR3 sequence (DNA): TGTGCCTGGAGTAAGGACGCGGGGGGTGGCTACACCTTC. It yields the protein CAWSKDAGGGYTF.

This chain uses TRBV5-1 with TRBJ2-1; D may correspond to TRBD1 or TRBD2 (5 bases each). V lost 4 bases and J 5 bases, leaving 16 bases between the germline ends. CDR1 and CDR2 (germline): SGHRS, YFSETQ. This CDR3 region has 15 residues. In DNA, the CDR3 is TGCGCCAGCAGCGTTGGGGGTCGCTCGGACAATGAGCAGTTCTTC. Translated: CASSVGGRSDNEQFF.

This clonotype appeared a few times. The genes are TRBV4-1 and TRBJ1-5; no reliable D call. Trimming took 0 bases from V and 4 from J, leaving 1 base between them. CDR3 size: 12 residues. Germline CDR1 and CDR2: MGHRA and YSYEKL. DNA of the CDR3: TGCGCCAGCAGCCAAGATAATCAGCCCCAGCATTTT. Translation: CASSQDNQPQHF.

The rearrangement uses TRBV11-1 and TRBJ2-2; D is perhaps TRBD2 (7 bases). The germline V gene encodes CDR1 SGHAT and CDR2 FQDESV (reference sequence). The V end was cut by 7 bases, the J end by 6 bases, with 15 bases between. The CDR3 has 14 amino acids. Here the CDR3 DNA reads TGTGCCAGCACCGCCTCGGGGGGCGCCGGGGAGCTGTTTTTT. Encoded protein: CASTASGGAGELFF. Supplemented by reference TRBV11-1 and TRBJ2-2, the full variable domain reads EAEVAQSPRYKITEKSQAVAFWCDPISGHATLYWYRQILGQGPELLVQFQDESVVDDSQLPKDRFSAERLKGVDSTLKIQPAELGDSAMYLCASTASGGAGELFFGEGSRLTVL.

The rearrangement links TRBV4-2 to TRBJ1-2; 8 positions match TRBD1. This CDR3 comprises 15 residues. Trimming removed 0 bases from V and 8 bases from J; junction bases left unmatched: 8. The germline V gene has CDR1 LGHNA and CDR2 YNFKEQ. The DNA for the CDR3 is TGTGCCAGCAGCCAAGATGGACAGGGATCGGACGGCTACACCTTC. Translating it yields CASSQDGQGSDGYTF.

The rearrangement links TRBV9 to TRBJ2-7; 14 nucleotides agree with TRBD2. This CDR3 is 16 amino acids long. The junction had 4 bases not matched to a gene; V was cut back by 3 bases and J by 2 bases. Germline V CDR1 and CDR2: SGDLS, YYNGEE. Here the CDR3 DNA reads TGTGCCAGCAGCGGCGGACTAGCGGGAGGACCCTACGAGCAGTACTTC. It translates to CASSGGLAGGPYEQYF.

This rearrangement joins TRBV27 to TRBJ1-1; D ambiguous. The CDR3 is made up of 15 amino acids. The germline V gene encodes CDR1 MNHEY and CDR2 SMNVEV (reference sequence). Trimming took 5 bases from V and 1 from J, leaving 14 bases between them. The CDR3 DNA reads TGTGCCAGCAGTCTCCGAAACAGCCCGAACACTGAAGCTTTCTTT. Its translation is CASSLRNSPNTEAFF.

V usage is TRBV4-1 and J usage is TRBJ2-3; D gene unclear. Trimming shortened V by 0 bases and J by 6 bases, and 16 bases separated the two germline ends. The CDR3 is 16 amino acids. Germline CDR1 and CDR2: MGHRA and YSYEKL. As DNA, the CDR3 is TGCGCCAGCAGCCAAGAAGCCCCAGGAGCGCTTGATACGCAGTATTTT. As protein: CASSQEAPGALDTQYF.